This passage covers 12 T cell receptor beta chains from one sample sequenced in a study of cytomegalovirus exposure and HLA in healthy donors. The PCR made use of 60 Vbeta and 13 Jbeta primers. Produced via immunoSEQ multiplex PCR; TCRdb's table is partial and in-frame only. This repertoire includes roughly 100,000 clones. The sequenced sample was PBMCs. These receptor sequences come from a middle-aged man in good health and CMV-seronegative.

Details on this clone: Other DNA sequences in this sample translate to the same CDR3. The rearrangement links TRBV6-5 to TRBJ1-2; unclear D gene. Germline CDR1 reads MNHEY; CDR2 reads SVGAGI. This CDR3 comprises 15 residues. V was pared by 6 bases and J by 0 bases, with 14 bases between. The CDR3 spells CASSYDTPANYGYTF. The CDR3 DNA is TGTGCCAGCAGCTACGACACACCCGCTAACTATGGCTACACCTTC.

The chain is built from TRBV5-6 and TRBJ1-5; D is perhaps TRBD1 (6 bases). The CDR3 consists of 15 residues. V lost 3 bases to trimming and J lost 6 bases, with 16 bases between them. The germline gives CDR1 SGHDT, CDR2 YYEEEE. CDR3 sequence: CASSYRAGGVQPQHF. The CDR3 DNA reads TGTGCCAGCAGCTATCGAGCGGGGGGCGTTCAGCCCCAGCATTTT.

The J gene is TRBJ2-1, the V gene TRBV10-1; the match to TRBD2 covers 11 bases. The CDR3 has 17 amino acids. With 4 bases clipped from V and 5 bases from J, the junction kept 10 bases outside the gene matches. Germline loops: CDR1 WNHNN, CDR2 SYGVQD (reference sequence). CDR3 amino acids: CASSGRLAGRNDNEQFF. The CDR3 DNA is TGCGCCAGCAGTGGGCGACTAGCGGGAAGGAATGACAATGAGCAGTTCTTC.

V and J are TRBV5-4 and TRBJ2-2; TRBD1 matches at 8 bases. Germline loops: CDR1 SGHNT, CDR2 YYREEE (reference sequence). V trimming: 5 bases; J trimming: 4 bases; junction bases outside the gene matches: 10. The CDR3 is 16 amino acids. The CDR3 protein is CASSGNKDRATGELFF. The CDR3 DNA is TGTGCCAGCAGTGGGAATAAGGACAGGGCCACCGGGGAGCTGTTTTTT.

This chain uses TRBV5-1 with TRBJ1-1, with a tentative D call TRBD1 (6 bases). Germline lookup yields CDR1 SGHRS and CDR2 YFSETQ. V lost 4 bases and J lost 6, with 16 bases in between. The CDR3 loop spans 14 amino acids. The CDR3 reads CASSGGAGYSEAFF. In DNA, the CDR3 is TGCGCCAGCAGCGGGGGGGCTGGGTACTCTGAAGCTTTCTTT.

CDR3 protein: CASSLRGGVRYSRDYGYTF. As DNA, the CDR3 is TGCGCCAGCAGCTTGAGGGGGGGGGTGAGATACTCCCGGGACTATGGCTACACCTTC. The chain has TRBV5-1 and TRBJ1-2; weak D call: TRBD1 (6 bases). CDR1 SGHRS and CDR2 YFSETQ come from the germline V gene. Trimming stripped 1 base from V and 3 bases from J, with 25 bases between. The CDR3 runs 19 residues.

The chain carries TRBV19 and TRBJ2-3; D remains unclear. The CDR3 consists of 15 residues. V gave up 3 bases and J gave up 3 bases, with 13 bases separating them. The germline CDR1 and CDR2 sequences are LNHDA and SQIVND (reference sequence). In nucleotides, the CDR3 is TGTGCCAGTAGTATCACACAATATGGTACAGATACGCAGTATTTT. Protein product: CASSITQYGTDTQYF. Based on the CDR3 plus reference TRBV19 and TRBJ2-3, the full variable domain is DGGITQSPKYLFRKEGQNVTLSCEQNLNHDAMYWYRQDPGQGLRLIYYSQIVNDFQKGDIAEGYSVSREKKESFPLTVTSAQKNPTAFYLCASSITQYGTDTQYFGPGTRLTVL.

The CDR3 DNA follows: TGTGCCAGCAGCTTATCAGACAGGGGCCCCCTTCGCGAGCAGTACTTC. Its protein is CASSLSDRGPLREQYF. The V gene is TRBV7-7, the J gene TRBJ2-7, with TRBD1 identical over 8 bases. Germline CDR1 reads SSHAT; CDR2 reads FNYEAQ (reference sequence). V gave up 2 bases and J gave up 6 bases; unmatched junction bases: 12. The CDR3 totals 16 residues.

The chain employs TRBV7-2 and TRBJ1-5; D is perhaps TRBD1 (5 bases). Germline V lookup: CDR1 SGHTA, CDR2 FQGNSA. This CDR3 is built from 15 residues. V lost 5 bases and J lost 5, with 16 bases in between. CDR3 DNA: TGTGCCAGCAGCCGGACGGGGGACTCATATCAGCCCCAGCATTTT. Translation gives CASSRTGDSYQPQHF.

The chain joins TRBV30 to TRBJ2-7; possible D gene TRBD1, 5 bases. The V end lost 2 bases, the J end lost 1 base, and 15 bases lay between the germline ends. The CDR3 contains 15 residues. The germline gives CDR1 GTSNPN, CDR2 SVGIG (reference sequence). The CDR3 protein is CAWSRDSPMSYEQYF. The CDR3 region has the DNA TGTGCCTGGAGTCGTGACAGCCCGATGTCCTACGAGCAGTACTTC. Together with reference TRBV30 and TRBJ2-7, the CDR3 gives the full variable domain: SQTIHQWPATLVQPVGSPLSLECTVEGTSNPNLYWYRQAAGRGLQLLFYSVGIGQISSEVPQNLSASRPQDRQFILSSKKLLLSDSGFYLCAWSRDSPMSYEQYFGPGTRLTVT.

The chain couples TRBV10-1 to TRBJ2-1; TRBD2 matches 14 bases. There are 17 residues in the CDR3. The germline CDR1 and CDR2 sequences are WNHNN and SYGVQD (reference sequence). J was trimmed by 3 bases and V by 6 bases; bases with no gene match: 7. The CDR3 nucleotides are TGCGCCAGCAGCGGGACTAGCGGGGGTTTCAACTACAATGAGCAGTTCTTC. Its protein is CASSGTSGGFNYNEQFF.

The chain couples TRBV5-1 to TRBJ2-7; 8 bases align to TRBD1. Germline loops: CDR1 SGHRS, CDR2 YFSETQ. Trimming cost V 4 bases and J 3 bases; bases outside gene matches: 3. This CDR3 contains 13 residues. The CDR3 is CASSLTGGYEQYF. The CDR3 nucleotides are TGCGCCAGCAGCCTAACAGGGGGCTACGAGCAGTACTTC.